The T cell receptor beta chain described here comes from a study of blood T cell repertoires in COVID-19. The V and J ends lost 1 base and 6 bases, in that order; junction bases with no gene match: 2. Germline V gene sequence: CDR1 GTSNPN, CDR2 SVGIG (reference sequence). The CDR3 sequence is 14 residues long. Donors in Cohort 3 who had recovered were those with two negative PCRs, healthcare professional clearance, or resolution of their symptoms. Per the original methods: Using reference gene primer amplification, nucleated cell counts were estimated. Some clones are missing from TCRdb's copy, which holds only in-frame ones; the method was immunoSEQ multiplex PCR. V, J and clone size reflect that table, while D and trimming were determined from the DNA. Altogether approximately 300,000 clones are present, under 90% being singletons, with the ten largest covering more than 9%.

This sequence was found in a woman between 18 and 30 years old who had recovered from COVID-19. The specimen sequenced was PBMCs or T cells enriched from blood (not recorded which). This chain links TRBV30 with TRBJ1-6, with 8 bases that match TRBD1. The CDR3 loop is CAWSGGTGNSPLHF. The CDR3 DNA is TGTGCCTGGAGTGGAGGGACAGGTAATTCACCCCTCCACTTT.